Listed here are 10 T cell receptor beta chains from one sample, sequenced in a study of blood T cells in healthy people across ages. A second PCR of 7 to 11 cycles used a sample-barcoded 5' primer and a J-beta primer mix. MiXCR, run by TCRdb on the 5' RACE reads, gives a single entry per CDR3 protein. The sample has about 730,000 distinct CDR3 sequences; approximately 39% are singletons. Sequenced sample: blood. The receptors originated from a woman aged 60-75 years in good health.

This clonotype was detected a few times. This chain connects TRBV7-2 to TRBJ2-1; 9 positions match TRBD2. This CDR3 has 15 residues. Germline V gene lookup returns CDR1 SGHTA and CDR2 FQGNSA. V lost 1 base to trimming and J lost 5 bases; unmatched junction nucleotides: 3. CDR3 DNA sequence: TGTGCCAGCAGCTTAGTGAGCGGGAGGAACAATGAGCAGTTCTTC. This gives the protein CASSLVSGRNNEQFF.

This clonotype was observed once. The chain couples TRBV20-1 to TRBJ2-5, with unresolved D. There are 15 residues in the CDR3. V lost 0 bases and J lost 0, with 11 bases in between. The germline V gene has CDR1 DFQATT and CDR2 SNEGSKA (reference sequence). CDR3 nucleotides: TGCAGTGCTAGAGACCCTGACTGGTACCAAGAGACCCAGTACTTC. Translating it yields CSARDPDWYQETQYF.

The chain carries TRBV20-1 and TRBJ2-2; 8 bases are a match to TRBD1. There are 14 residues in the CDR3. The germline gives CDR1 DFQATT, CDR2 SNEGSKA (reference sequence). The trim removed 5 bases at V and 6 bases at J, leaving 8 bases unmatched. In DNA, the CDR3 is TGCAGTGCTCTCACAGGGGGAAAGGCCGGGGAGCTGTTTTTT. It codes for CSALTGGKAGELFF.

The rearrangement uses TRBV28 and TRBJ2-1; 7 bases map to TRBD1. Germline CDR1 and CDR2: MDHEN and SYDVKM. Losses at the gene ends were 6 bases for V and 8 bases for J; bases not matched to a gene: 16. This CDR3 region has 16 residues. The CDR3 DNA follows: TGTGCCAGCAGCTCAGATCCAGGGACAGCCACCTATGAGCAGTTCTTC. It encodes CASSSDPGTATYEQFF.

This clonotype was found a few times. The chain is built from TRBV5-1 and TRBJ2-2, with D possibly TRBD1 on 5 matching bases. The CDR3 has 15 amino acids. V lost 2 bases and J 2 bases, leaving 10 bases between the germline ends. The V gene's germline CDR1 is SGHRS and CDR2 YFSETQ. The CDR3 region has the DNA TGCGCCAGCAGCTTCCAGGGCGAAAACACCGGGGAGCTGTTTTTT. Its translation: CASSFQGENTGELFF.

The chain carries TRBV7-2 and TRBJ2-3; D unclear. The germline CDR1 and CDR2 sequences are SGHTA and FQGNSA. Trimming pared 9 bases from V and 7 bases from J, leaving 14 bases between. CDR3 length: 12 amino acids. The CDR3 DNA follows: TGTGCCAGTGCTGGCTCAACGTATACGCAGTATTTT. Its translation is CASAGSTYTQYF.

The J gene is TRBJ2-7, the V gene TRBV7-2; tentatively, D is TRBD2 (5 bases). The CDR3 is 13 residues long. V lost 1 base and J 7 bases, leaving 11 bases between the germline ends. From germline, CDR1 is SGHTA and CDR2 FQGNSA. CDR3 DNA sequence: TGTGCCAGCAGCTTAGGGGGTGAGGGTGAGCAGTACTTC. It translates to CASSLGGEGEQYF.

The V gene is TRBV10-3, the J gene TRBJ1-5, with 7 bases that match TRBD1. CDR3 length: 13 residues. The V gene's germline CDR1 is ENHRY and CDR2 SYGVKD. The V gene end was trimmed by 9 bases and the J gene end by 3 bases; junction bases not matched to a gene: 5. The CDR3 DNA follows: TGTGCCATAACAGGGGAGATCAATCAGCCCCAGCATTTT. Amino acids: CAITGEINQPQHF.

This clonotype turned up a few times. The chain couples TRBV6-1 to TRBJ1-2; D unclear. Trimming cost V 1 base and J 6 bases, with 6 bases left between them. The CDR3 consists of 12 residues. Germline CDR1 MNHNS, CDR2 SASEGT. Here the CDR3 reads CASSEVFDGYTF. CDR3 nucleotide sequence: TGTGCCAGCAGTGAAGTATTCGATGGCTACACCTTC.

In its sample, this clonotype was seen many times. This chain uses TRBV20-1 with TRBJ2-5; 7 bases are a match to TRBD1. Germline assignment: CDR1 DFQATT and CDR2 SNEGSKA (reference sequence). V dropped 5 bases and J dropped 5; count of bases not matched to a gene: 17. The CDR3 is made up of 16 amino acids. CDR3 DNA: TGCAGTGCTCCACCCACGGGGCAGGGGGAATGGGAGACCCAGTACTTC. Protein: CSAPPTGQGEWETQYF.